This TCR beta chain was observed in a study of blood T cell repertoires in COVID-19 (dated by TCRdb to about 2020). Context from the whole study: Samples from collaborators originated in the United States, Italy and Spain and spanned both the acute and convalescent phases of COVID-19. The samples were drawn from the first 160 participants of the ongoing ImmuneRACE study and from 1,254 subjects provided by 6 global collaborators. The repertoires were released in a freely available public database intended as a resource for research on the immune response to SARS-CoV-2. The prospective study material was composed of cDNA or gDNA derived from T cells, B-cell-depleted T cells, or PBMCs. The dataset comprised deeply sampled blood TCRbeta repertoires from subjects exposed to, actively infected with, or recovered from COVID-19. HLA class I and class II types, where available, came from metadata supplied by the sample provider rather than from assay-based typing. Nearly every sample came with metadata listing a de-identified subject ID, COVID-19 status, age in years and sex.

Notes on this clone: The antigen it binds to is not known. Per-base quality was not reported, and no clone a single base away is much larger than it.

In the prospective study, participants were about 18 to 95 years old, resided in 20 to 30 geographic areas of the United States, and were enrolled through a virtual design. In the prospective study, participants were assigned to cohorts based on the clinical history participants reported in a screening survey and a study questionnaire. Exposed participants were defined as having been in contact with someone with a PCR-confirmed or clinician-diagnosed COVID-19 case within 2 weeks of study entry. In the prospective study, mobile phlebotomists collected whole blood, serum and a nasopharyngeal or oropharyngeal swab from each participant. Participants in the prospective study had the option to provide additional blood draws and questionnaires over a 2-month period. Before DNA extraction, blood samples from the prospective study were shipped at room temperature or frozen. The CDR3 runs 13 amino acids, cysteine and phenylalanine included. Only CDR3 DNA remains: 39 bases, in frame from the first base. CDR1 WNHNN and CDR2 SYGVQD were looked up in the germline V gene (reference sequence). Here V drops 4 bases and J drops 2 bases, and the junction holds 1 base not matched to any gene.

Broader findings and caveats from the paper: The amount of clinical and demographic metadata varied by source and participant and was provided uncurated.

TCRbeta CDR3 regions were amplified from genomic DNA by means of the immunoSEQ Assay, a bias-controlled multiplex PCR. The study's processing was this. Nucleated cell counts per sample were estimated from amplification of reference gene primers within the assay. To quantify the absolute abundance of each unique TCRbeta CDR3 rearrangement, sequence reads were collapsed and filtered. For each sample, productive Simpson clonality was calculated as the square root of Simpson's diversity index across productive rearrangements. This is the immuneACCESS table as TCRdb keeps it, with only in-frame sequences that have V and J called. A part of the clones is gone; compared with another copy, unresolved V genes explain less than half, and the rest is unexplained. D and trimming were read from the DNA, whereas the V and J calls and clone size are those reported in that table. A total of 250,000 or so clones appear in this sample, approximately 85% of them only once. About 6.9% of the sample is held by the ten biggest clonotypes.

Recombination connected TRBV10-1 to TRBJ2-7; 8 of the junction bases match TRBD1. The receptor's source is a woman aged 50 to 65 who had been exposed to COVID-19. Sequenced: PBMCs or T cells enriched from blood (not recorded which). The CDR3 protein is CASSAGQAYEQYF. In nucleotides, the sequence is TGCGCCAGCAGTGCGGGACAGGCCTACGAGCAGTACTTC.